A selection of T cell receptor beta chains follows, all from one sample in a study of blood T cell repertoires in COVID-19. TCRdb keeps only in-frame clones here, not all; method: immunoSEQ multiplex PCR. The data show around 140,000 clones, over 75% seen once. The sequenced material came from peripheral blood. These receptors came from a man between 18 and 35 years old with COVID-19, enrolled during active disease. The CDR3 runs from the conserved cysteine through the conserved F or W. The D gene is left open where the match is weak. For some rows the clone size is stated as once, few or many, or as a class when expanded; others skip it.

CDR3nt: TGTGCCAGCAGCGTATCTCAGACTACAATGACCTACAATGAGCAGTTCTTC
CDR3aa: CASSVSQTTMTYNEQFF
v_gene: TRBV9
abundance: .
j_gene: TRBJ2-1
d_gene: .

CDR3nt: TGTGCCACCCTTGGCGGGTGGTACCAAGAGACCCAGTACTTC
CDR3aa: CATLGGWYQETQYF
v_gene: TRBV6-5
abundance: once
j_gene: TRBJ2-5
d_gene: .

CDR3nt: TGTGCCAGCAGCTTAGCCCCTGGCGGCAGATACAATGAGCAGTTCTTC
CDR3aa: CASSLAPGGRYNEQFF
v_gene: TRBV7-2
abundance: .
j_gene: TRBJ2-1
d_gene: .

CDR3nt: TGTGCCAGCAGCTTAGCCCCTAGCGGGAGATATGGCTCCACAGATACGCAGTATTTT
CDR3aa: CASSLAPSGRYGSTDTQYF
v_gene: TRBV7-6
abundance: once
j_gene: TRBJ2-3
d_gene: TRBD2

CDR3nt: TGTGCCAGCAGCTTGGTCGCAGGGCCCACCTACGAGCAGTACTTC
CDR3aa: CASSLVAGPTYEQYF
v_gene: TRBV5-4
abundance: .
j_gene: TRBJ2-7
d_gene: .

CDR3nt: TGTGCCAGCAGTCGAAGCCCCCCCCGCCCTGGTGGGAGCCGTTCTAGTAGTAGCACAGATACGCAGTATTTT
CDR3aa: CASSRSPPRPGGSRSSSSTDTQYF
v_gene: TRBV6-6
abundance: .
j_gene: TRBJ2-3
d_gene: .

CDR3nt: TGTGCCAGCAGACAGGGTCCTGGAAACACCATATATTTT
CDR3aa: CASRQGPGNTIYF
v_gene: TRBV28
abundance: few
j_gene: TRBJ1-3
d_gene: .

CDR3nt: TGTGCCAGTAGTAGGAGTTCCGCCGCCTACGAGCAGTACTTC
CDR3aa: CASSRSSAAYEQYF
v_gene: TRBV19
abundance: .
j_gene: TRBJ2-7
d_gene: .

CDR3nt: TGCAGTGCTAGTACTAGCGGGATTTACAATGAGCAGTTCTTC
CDR3aa: CSASTSGIYNEQFF
v_gene: TRBV20-1
abundance: once
j_gene: TRBJ2-1
d_gene: TRBD2

CDR3nt: TGTGCCAGCAGCTTGAACAGGGTAAGGGAGACCCAGTACTTC
CDR3aa: CASSLNRVRETQYF
v_gene: TRBV5-4
abundance: .
j_gene: TRBJ2-5
d_gene: .

CDR3nt: TGTGCCAGCAGTTGGGGGGTCAATCAGCCCCAGCATTTT
CDR3aa: CASSWGVNQPQHF
v_gene: TRBV28
abundance: .
j_gene: TRBJ1-5
d_gene: .

CDR3nt: TGTGCCAGCAGGCGGGGCGGGGAGCAGTACTTC
CDR3aa: CASRRGGEQYF
v_gene: TRBV6-5
abundance: .
j_gene: TRBJ2-7
d_gene: .

CDR3nt: TGTGCCAGCTCACCTTTAGCGGGAGAGTCAAATACGCAGTATTTT
CDR3aa: CASSPLAGESNTQYF
v_gene: TRBV18
abundance: .
j_gene: TRBJ2-3
d_gene: TRBD2

CDR3nt: TGTGCCAGCAGCGTAGTTCCGGGGGCCTACGAGCAGTACTTC
CDR3aa: CASSVVPGAYEQYF
v_gene: TRBV9
abundance: .
j_gene: TRBJ2-7
d_gene: .

CDR3nt: TGTGCCAGCAGTCCGGCTAGCGGTGCCTACGAGCAGTACTTC
CDR3aa: CASSPASGAYEQYF
v_gene: TRBV6-5
abundance: .
j_gene: TRBJ2-7
d_gene: TRBD2